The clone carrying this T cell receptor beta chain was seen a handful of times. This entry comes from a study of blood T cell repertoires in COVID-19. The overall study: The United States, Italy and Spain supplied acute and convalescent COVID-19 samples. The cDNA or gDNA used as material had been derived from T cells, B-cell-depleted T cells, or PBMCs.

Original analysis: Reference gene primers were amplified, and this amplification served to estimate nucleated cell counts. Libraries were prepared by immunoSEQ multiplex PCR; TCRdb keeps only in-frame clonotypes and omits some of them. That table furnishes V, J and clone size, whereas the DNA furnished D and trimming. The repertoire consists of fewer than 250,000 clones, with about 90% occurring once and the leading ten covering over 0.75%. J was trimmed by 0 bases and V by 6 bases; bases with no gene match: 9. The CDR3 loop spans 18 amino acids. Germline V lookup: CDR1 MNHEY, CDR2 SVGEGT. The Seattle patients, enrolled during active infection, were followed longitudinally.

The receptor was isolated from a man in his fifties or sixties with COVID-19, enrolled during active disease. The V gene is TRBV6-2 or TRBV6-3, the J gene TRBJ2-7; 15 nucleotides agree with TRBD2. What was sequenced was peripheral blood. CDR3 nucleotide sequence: TGTGCCAGCAGCCCTGGACTAGCGGGGGGGATTATCTCCTACGAGCAGTACTTC. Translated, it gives CASSPGLAGGIISYEQYF.